The next 22 T cell receptor beta chains were all read from a single sample in a study of blood T cell repertoires in COVID-19. This table comes from immunoSEQ multiplex PCR, and its TCRdb copy is limited to in-frame clones, with some not included. This repertoire shows 65,000 to 85,000 clones, 80% to 90% found once; its top ten account for 4.4%. The sample taken for sequencing was peripheral blood. These receptors were taken from a man aged 50 to 59 with active COVID-19.

This rearrangement joins TRBV7-2 to TRBJ2-1; 16 bases agree with TRBD2. Germline lookup yields CDR1 SGHTA and CDR2 FQGNSA. CDR3 length equals 18 residues. Trimming removed 5 bases from V and 8 bases from J; junction bases left unmatched: 12. The CDR3: CASSLRGTSGGAIYEQFF. The DNA for the CDR3 is TGTGCCAGCAGCCTCAGAGGGACTAGCGGGGGGGCCATCTATGAGCAGTTCTTC.

The rearrangement uses TRBV27 and TRBJ2-3, with 10 nucleotides matching TRBD2. CDR1 is MNHEY and CDR2 is SMNVEV in the germline V gene (reference sequence). V lost 7 bases and J lost 5; bases outside the gene matches: 3. The CDR3 is 13 amino acids. CDR3 protein: CASKLAGGDTQYF. DNA of the CDR3: TGTGCCAGCAAGTTAGCGGGGGGAGATACGCAGTATTTT.

This rearrangement joins TRBV7-6 to TRBJ2-5; TRBD1 is a possible D gene (6 bases). V was pared by 1 base and J by 4 bases, with 16 bases between. The CDR3 has 16 residues. Germline assignment: CDR1 SGHVS and CDR2 FNYEAQ. Here the CDR3 reads CASSLEGQSRGETQYF. Written as DNA, the CDR3 is TGTGCCAGCAGCTTAGAGGGGCAGTCCAGGGGAGAGACCCAGTACTTC.

This clone has a handful of counts. The rearrangement joins TRBV7-2 to TRBJ1-2; D unclear. The V end lost 5 bases, the J end lost 7 bases, and 20 bases lay between the germline ends. Germline V gene data show CDR1 as SGHTA and CDR2 as FQGNSA. The length of the CDR3 is 15 residues. The CDR3 here is CASSPSVLGFLGYTF. The CDR3 nucleotides are TGTGCCAGCAGCCCTAGCGTTCTGGGCTTTCTTGGCTACACCTTC.

The sample holds a few counts of this clone. The chain has TRBV24-1 and TRBJ1-4, with no clear D. Germline V gives CDR1 KGHDR, CDR2 SFDVKD. V lost 1 base and J 11 bases, leaving 7 bases between the germline ends. This CDR3 spans 12 amino acids. CDR3 sequence (DNA): TGTGCCACCAGTGATTTCGGGAGGAAACTGTTTTTT. Its protein product is CATSDFGRKLFF.

This sequence joins TRBV6-4 and TRBJ1-5, with D unclear. This CDR3 region has 14 residues. Trimming removed 6 bases from V and 2 bases from J, with 11 bases in between. In germline, CDR1 is MRHNA, CDR2 SNTAGT. Here the CDR3 DNA reads TGTGCCAGCAGCCCGGTACCCGGCAATCAGCCCCAGCATTTT. Translation gives CASSPVPGNQPQHF.

As DNA, the CDR3 is TGTGCCAGCAGACAATGGGACTACATAAGCACAGATACGCAGTATTTT. It codes for CASRQWDYISTDTQYF. V gene TRBV13 combines with J gene TRBJ2-3, with TRBD2 identical over 7 bases. The CDR3 is 16 residues long. The J segment lost 0 bases and the V segment lost 6 bases, leaving 9 bases of the junction unmatched. Germline V gene data show CDR1 as PRHDT and CDR2 as FYEKMQ (reference sequence). Together with reference TRBV13 and TRBJ2-3, the CDR3 gives the full variable domain: AAGVIQSPRHLIKEKRETATLKCYPIPRHDTVYWYQQGPGQDPQFLISFYEKMQSDKGSIPDRFSAQQFSDYHSELNMSSLELGDSALYFCASRQWDYISTDTQYFGPGTRLTVL.

The V gene is TRBV12-3 or TRBV12-4, the J gene TRBJ1-1, with D unresolved. The CDR3 spans 12 residues. The V gene lost 6 bases and the J gene lost 5 bases, with 10 bases spanning the gap. CDR3 amino acids: CASSAVQTEAFF. The CDR3 coding sequence is TGTGCCAGCAGCGCCGTGCAGACTGAAGCTTTCTTT.

The gene calls are TRBV12-3 or TRBV12-4 and TRBJ2-1; D is perhaps TRBD2 (6 bases). CDR3 length: 11 amino acids. Deletions cut 9 bases from V and 7 bases from J, with 10 bases between. CDR3 residues: CASTLANEQFF. The CDR3 DNA is TGTGCCAGTACGCTAGCGAATGAGCAGTTCTTC.

The gene calls are TRBV9 and TRBJ2-2; no definite D call. The CDR3 runs to 14 residues. V was shortened by 4 bases and J by 2 bases, with 9 bases between the two germline ends. The germline gives CDR1 SGDLS, CDR2 YYNGEE. CDR3 DNA sequence: TGTGCCAGCAGCCCGCGAGATAACACCGGGGAGCTGTTTTTT. This gives the protein CASSPRDNTGELFF.

V usage is TRBV15 and J usage is TRBJ1-3; D possibly corresponds to TRBD1 (6 bases). The V gene lost 0 bases and the J gene lost 0 bases, with 12 bases spanning the gap. The CDR3 runs 17 residues. Germline assignment: CDR1 LNHNV and CDR2 YYDKDF (reference sequence). The CDR3 region is CATSREIGQLSGNTIYF. The CDR3 DNA sequence: TGTGCCACCAGCAGAGAAATAGGACAGCTCTCTGGAAACACCATATATTTT.

The gene calls are TRBV5-1 and TRBJ1-1, with D tentatively TRBD1 (6 bases). The V and J ends lost 0 bases and 5 bases respectively, with 14 bases between them. Germline CDR1 and CDR2: SGHRS and YFSETQ. The CDR3 spans 15 residues. The CDR3 bases are TGCGCCAGCAGCTTGGATCCCTCCAGGGGAACTGAAGCTTTCTTT. The encoded protein is CASSLDPSRGTEAFF.

The chain is built from TRBV6-2 or TRBV6-3 and TRBJ1-5, with 11 bases aligning to TRBD1. The trim removed 0 bases at V and 6 bases at J, leaving 10 bases unmatched. The CDR3 totals 18 residues. Germline V lookup: CDR1 MNHEY, CDR2 SVGEGT. CDR3: CASSYSVGDRGVRQPQHF. The CDR3, as DNA: TGTGCCAGCAGTTACTCCGTCGGGGACAGGGGGGTGCGTCAGCCCCAGCATTTT.

J is TRBJ1-1 and V is TRBV7-9; 9 bases line up with TRBD1. CDR3 size: 17 residues. J gave up 4 bases and V 1 base, and 10 bases lay outside the gene matches. Germline CDR1 is SEHNR and CDR2 is FQNEAQ (reference sequence). CDR3 coding DNA: TGTGCCAGCAGCTTAGAAGGGACAGGGCCTTTTCTCACTGAAGCTTTCTTT. Translated: CASSLEGTGPFLTEAFF.

The chain employs TRBV20-1 and TRBJ2-7; 9 bases match TRBD1. This CDR3 has 15 amino acids. CDR1 and CDR2 from the germline V gene are DFQATT and SNEGSKA (reference sequence). Losses at the gene ends were 3 bases for V and 6 bases for J; bases not matched to a gene: 12. For the CDR3, the DNA is TGCAGTGCTAGTATTGAGGGACAGGGTGGACGCGAGCAGTACTTC. Translating gives CSASIEGQGGREQYF.

The chain combines TRBV19 with TRBJ2-7; perhaps TRBD2 as D (6 bases). With 6 bases removed from V and 4 bases from J, the gap between germline ends came to 16 bases. The CDR3 runs 14 residues. The germline gives CDR1 LNHDA, CDR2 SQIVND (reference sequence). The CDR3 nucleotides are TGTGCCAGTAGCTATGCGGGGTCTGGGTACGAGCAGTACTTC. Protein: CASSYAGSGYEQYF. Supplemented by reference TRBV19 and TRBJ2-7, the full variable domain reads DGGITQSPKYLFRKEGQNVTLSCEQNLNHDAMYWYRQDPGQGLRLIYYSQIVNDFQKGDIAEGYSVSREKKESFPLTVTSAQKNPTAFYLCASSYAGSGYEQYFGPGTRLTVT.

The rearrangement joins TRBV10-1 to TRBJ1-5; no clear D gene. Germline CDR1 WNHNN, CDR2 SYGVQD (reference sequence). The germline V and J ends were trimmed by 5 bases and 7 bases, with 18 bases remaining between them. The CDR3 contains 15 residues. CDR3 region: CASSLNEGVNQPQHF. In DNA form, the CDR3 reads TGCGCCAGCAGTCTAAACGAGGGAGTAAACCAGCCCCAGCATTTT.

The chain employs TRBV11-2 and TRBJ2-2, with 7 bases that match TRBD1. This CDR3 contains 15 residues. Losses at the gene ends were 4 bases for V and 4 bases for J; bases not matched to a gene: 6. Germline V gene lookup returns CDR1 SGHAT and CDR2 FQNNGV. The CDR3 DNA sequence: TGTGCCAGCAGCTCCCGGGACAGAATCACCGGGGAGCTGTTTTTT. The encoded protein is CASSSRDRITGELFF.

The chain couples TRBV5-1 to TRBJ1-2, with TRBD1 as a possible D gene (5 bases). With 6 bases removed from V and 0 bases from J, the gap between germline ends came to 15 bases. The CDR3 loop spans 15 amino acids. Looked up from germline, CDR1 is SGHRS and CDR2 is YFSETQ. The CDR3 here is CASNRDSFSNYGYTF. The CDR3, as DNA: TGCGCCAGCAACCGAGACAGCTTCTCTAACTATGGCTACACCTTC.

This clone was counted between two and nine times. The V call is TRBV4-3, the J call TRBJ2-1, with a possible D match to TRBD1 (6 bases). Looked up from germline, CDR1 is LGHNA and CDR2 is YSLEER. The germline V and J ends were trimmed by 4 bases and 6 bases, with 13 bases remaining between them. This CDR3 region has 14 residues. The DNA for the CDR3 is TGCGCCAGCAGCCCTGCGGCACAGGGCAATGAGCAGTTCTTC. It codes for CASSPAAQGNEQFF.

The rearrangement uses TRBV6-4 and TRBJ2-1, with D maybe TRBD1 (6 bases). The CDR3 spans 15 residues. Trimming stripped 5 bases from V and 1 base from J, with 12 bases between. The germline V gene encodes CDR1 MRHNA and CDR2 SNTAGT. The CDR3 region has the DNA TGTGCCAGCAGTCTGGAACAGGGTTCCTACAATGAGCAGTTCTTC. It is translated as CASSLEQGSYNEQFF.

This chain joins TRBV5-1 and TRBJ1-1; 8 bases are shared with TRBD1. The CDR3 contains 14 residues. Germline V gene lookup returns CDR1 SGHRS and CDR2 YFSETQ. Trimming took 3 bases from V and 8 from J; bases not matched to a gene: 9. The CDR3 spells CASSSPDRANEAFF. The CDR3 DNA follows: TGCGCCAGCAGCTCCCCGGACAGGGCAAACGAAGCTTTCTTT. Filled out from reference TRBV5-1 and TRBJ1-1, the complete variable domain reads KAGVTQTPRYLIKTRGQQVTLSCSPISGHRSVSWYQQTPGQGLQFLFEYFSETQRNKGNFPGRFSGRQFSNSRSEMNVSTLELGDSALYLCASSSPDRANEAFFGQGTRLTVV.